The rows below give T cell receptor beta chains drawn from one sample of a study of identical twins. MiXCR was run by TCRdb on the 5' RACE reads, yielding one entry per CDR3 protein. The sample carries 690,000 or so distinct CDR3 sequences, roughly 6% recorded once. Sample: naive T cells sorted from blood. The receptors shown here come from a man between 18 and 35 years old in good health. Each CDR3 is given with its conserved first and last residue. D genes are given only for firm matches. Rows may omit the clone size; those that give it use once, few, many or a size class.

>TRBJ1-1|.|.|TRBV27
TGTGCCAGCAAGGTTCGGACGGGTATAAACACTGAAGCTTTCTTT
CASKVRTGINTEAFF
>TRBJ2-1|.|TRBD1|TRBV7-9
TGTGCCAGCAGGGCACCGGGACAGGGGGGAGGGGATGAGCAGTTCTTC
CASRAPGQGGGDEQFF
>TRBJ2-3|.|.|TRBV2
TGTGCCAGCAGTTCGGCCGCGCGGGACACAGATACGCAGTATTTT
CASSSAARDTDTQYF
>TRBJ2-2|many|.|TRBV10-3
TGTGCCATCAGTGAGTCGAAGTCAGGGCTGGACACCGGGGAGCTGTTTTTT
CAISESKSGLDTGELFF
>TRBJ2-7|many|.|TRBV27
TGTGCCAGCAGTTTAATCCCGCTAGGGGACTCCTACGAGCAGTACTTC
CASSLIPLGDSYEQYF
>TRBJ2-1|many|.|TRBV20-1
TGCAGTGCTACGGACTCCCCCTTTTACAATGAGCAGTTCTTC
CSATDSPFYNEQFF
>TRBJ2-5|many|.|TRBV20-1
TGCAGTGCTAGAAAGGAAGAGACCCAGTACTTC
CSARKEETQYF
>TRBJ1-1|.|.|TRBV5-1
TGCGCCAGCAGCTTTTACGTGAGAGGTGGAGGACAACGTATCAAAGCTTTCTTT
CASSFYVRGGGQRIKAFF
>TRBJ2-3|many|.|TRBV20-1
TGCAGTGCTAGTCGACAGGACCCCGATACGCAGTATTTT
CSASRQDPDTQYF
>TRBJ2-1|.|.|TRBV11-2
TGTGCCAGCAGCTTAGGTGCAGCGGTCGCCTACAATGAGCAGTTCTTC
CASSLGAAVAYNEQFF
>TRBJ2-7|many|.|TRBV12-3/TRBV12-4
TGTGCCAGCAGTTTAGAGACGCACGAGCAGTACTTC
CASSLETHEQYF
>TRBJ2-5|.|.|TRBV7-9
TGTGCCAGCAGCTTGGACTGGGCAAGCCCCCAGTACTTC
CASSLDWASPQYF
>TRBJ1-5|few|TRBD1|TRBV6-1
TGTGCCAGCAGCGTGACAGGGTGGAGCAATCAGCCCCAGCATTTT
CASSVTGWSNQPQHF
>TRBJ2-5|many|.|TRBV7-8
TGTGCCAGCAGCCCGGCCAGTCCTACCGAGACCCAGTACTTC
CASSPASPTETQYF
>TRBJ2-3|.|.|TRBV3-1
TGTGCCAGCAGCCAAGATCTCACAGGAAGAGCCACAGATACGCAGTATTTT
CASSQDLTGRATDTQYF
>TRBJ2-1|few|.|TRBV7-3
TGTGCCAGCAGCCCGGACAATTACCTCTACAATGAGCAGTTCTTC
CASSPDNYLYNEQFF
>TRBJ2-1|.|TRBD2|TRBV4-2
TGTGCCAGCAGCCAAGCGCCTAGCGGAAACGAGCAGTTCTTC
CASSQAPSGNEQFF
>TRBJ2-3|many|.|TRBV4-2
TGTGCCAGCAGCCAAGGTCAGGGACTCCTTTTCACAGATACGCAGTATTTT
CASSQGQGLLFTDTQYF
>TRBJ2-7|.|.|TRBV5-1
TGCGCCAGCAGCTTGCGGGGATACGAGCAGCACTTC
CASSLRGYEQHF
>TRBJ2-7|few|TRBD2|TRBV28
TGTGCCAGCAGTCTAGCGGGAGCCCCTAGGGAGCAGTACTTC
CASSLAGAPREQYF
>TRBJ2-7|many|TRBD2|TRBV12-3/TRBV12-4
TGTGCCAGCAGTTTACCTCAGGGTAGCGGGCTGCCCTACGAGCAGTACTTC
CASSLPQGSGLPYEQYF
>TRBJ2-3|many|TRBD2|TRBV4-2
TGTGCCAGCAGCCAGACTAGCGGGAGTGCGGATACGCAGTATTTT
CASSQTSGSADTQYF
>TRBJ2-2|.|.|TRBV4-3
TGCGCCAGCAGCCAGGGGTCTGGTCGGCTGTTCGCGAACACCGGGGAGCTGTTTTTT
CASSQGSGRLFANTGELFF
>TRBJ2-2|few|.|TRBV2
TGTGCCAGCAGTGACGGGGCGGCCGGGGAGCTGTTTTTT
CASSDGAAGELFF
>TRBJ2-3|.|.|TRBV5-1
TGCGCCAGCAGCTTGGCGAGTGTAGCAGATACGCAGTATTTT
CASSLASVADTQYF
>TRBJ2-3|few|.|TRBV29-1
TGCAGCGTTGTGTATCTTAACACAGATACGCAGTATTTT
CSVVYLNTDTQYF
>TRBJ2-7|many|.|TRBV25-1
TGTGCCAGCAGTGGTGTCCTGTACGAGCAGTACTTC
CASSGVLYEQYF
>TRBJ2-1|many|TRBD2|TRBV20-1
TGCAGTGCTAGGTCCCCCACGGGCGGGAGGGTCAATGAGCAGTTCTTC
CSARSPTGGRVNEQFF
>TRBJ2-1|many|.|TRBV9
TGTGCCAGCAGCGTAGGGCCGGGAGAAGGAAACAATGAGCAGTTCTTC
CASSVGPGEGNNEQFF
>TRBJ1-5|few|.|TRBV7-2
TGTGCCAGCAGCTTGAACCTTGTGGAGCCCCAGCATTTT
CASSLNLVEPQHF
>TRBJ2-1|.|.|TRBV6-6
TGTGCCAGCAAAGCGGTGGAGACGTTCTTC
CASKAVETFF
>TRBJ2-1|many|.|TRBV25-1
TGTGCCAGCAGTGAGTCCTCAGGGGCCCCCAATGAGCAGTTCTTC
CASSESSGAPNEQFF
>TRBJ2-1|many|TRBD2|TRBV9
TGTGCCAGCAGAGGGGACTACCACAATGAGCAGTTCTTC
CASRGDYHNEQFF
>TRBJ1-5|.|.|TRBV5-5
TGTGCCAGCAGCTACACAGACAGCCGCAATCAGCCCCAGCATTTT
CASSYTDSRNQPQHF
>TRBJ2-2|many|TRBD2|TRBV7-2
TGTGCCAGCAGCTTTCGGGGGGCGAACACCGGGGAGCTGTTTTTT
CASSFRGANTGELFF
>TRBJ1-4|many|TRBD1|TRBV27
TGTGCCAGCAGTCAAACAGGGGCTAGGGAAAAACTGTTTTTT
CASSQTGAREKLFF
>TRBJ2-1|many|TRBD1|TRBV19
TGTGCCAGCGGGACAGGGTTTTTCTATGAGCAGTTCTTC
CASGTGFFYEQFF
>TRBJ2-3|.|.|TRBV20-1
TGCAGTGCCTTGGGGGGAACGGAGCCAGATACGCAGTATTTT
CSALGGTEPDTQYF
>TRBJ2-3|.|.|TRBV5-1
TGCGCCAGCAGCTTGGAGACGCTAGATACGCAGTATTTT
CASSLETLDTQYF
>TRBJ2-3|.|TRBD2|TRBV12-3/TRBV12-4
TGTGCCAGCAGTGCCTACGTAAGACTAGCGGGGGTGATGAATACGCAGTATTTT
CASSAYVRLAGVMNTQYF
>TRBJ2-7|many|TRBD1|TRBV5-5
TGTGCCAGCAGCGTAATGGAACAGGGGTCCCTCGAGCAGTACTTC
CASSVMEQGSLEQYF
>TRBJ2-1|few|.|TRBV7-2
TGTGCCAGCAGCTTATTTTTCGTCTTGGATGAGCAGTTCTTC
CASSLFFVLDEQFF
>TRBJ2-7|many|.|TRBV29-1
TGCAGCGTTAATGGACGGGTGGCTGGCGAGCAGTACTTC
CSVNGRVAGEQYF
>TRBJ2-1|many|TRBD2|TRBV12-3/TRBV12-4
TGTGCCAGCTTCCGGACTAGCGGGGCACTTAATGAGCAGTTCTTC
CASFRTSGALNEQFF
>TRBJ2-7|many|.|TRBV20-1
TGCAGTGCTAGAGTTCCAGGGGACTACGAGCAGTACTTC
CSARVPGDYEQYF
>TRBJ2-6|few|TRBD2|TRBV7-6
TGTGCCAGCAGCGCACTAGCGGGTCTCTCTGGGGCCAACGTCCTGACTTTC
CASSALAGLSGANVLTF
>TRBJ2-5|many|TRBD1|TRBV29-1
TGCAGCGTTGCGCAGGGGGTTCAAGAGACCCAGTACTTC
CSVAQGVQETQYF
>TRBJ2-2|few|.|TRBV29-1
TGCAGCGTTGAACACACCGGGGAGCTGTTTTTT
CSVEHTGELFF
>TRBJ1-1|few|TRBD1|TRBV7-8
TGTGCCAGCAGCTGGCCCGGACAGGGGGGAACTGAAGCTTTCTTT
CASSWPGQGGTEAFF
>TRBJ2-1|.|TRBD2|TRBV6-1
TGTGCCAGCAGTGGACTAGCGGGGCAACTCTACAATGAGCAGTTCTTC
CASSGLAGQLYNEQFF
>TRBJ2-1|many|TRBD2|TRBV20-1
TGCAGTGCCACAGACTGGACTAGCGGGAGAAACTCCTACAATGAGCAGTTCTTC
CSATDWTSGRNSYNEQFF
>TRBJ1-3|many|.|TRBV15
TGTGCCACCAGCAGAATGCAGGATGCTAACCCCTACTTATCTGGAAACACCATATATTTT
CATSRMQDANPYLSGNTIYF
>TRBJ1-4|.|.|TRBV7-9
TGTGCCAGCAGCTTAGAGTCGGGACCGACTGAAAAACTGTTTTTT
CASSLESGPTEKLFF
>TRBJ2-1|many|.|TRBV28
TGTGCCAGCAGCACCCCTGGCCCACGTCTGTTCTTC
CASSTPGPRLFF
>TRBJ2-1|many|.|TRBV29-1
TGCAGCGTTGAATCGTTCGACAGCCCTTACAATGAGCAGTTCTTC
CSVESFDSPYNEQFF
>TRBJ2-5|.|TRBD1|TRBV19
TGTGCCAGTAGTAAGAACAGGGGGGAGACCCAGTACTTC
CASSKNRGETQYF
>TRBJ2-5|few|.|TRBV11-2
TGTGCCAGCAGCTCCTCACGACTACTAGAGACCCAGTACTTC
CASSSSRLLETQYF
>TRBJ1-6|many|.|TRBV6-2/TRBV6-3
TGTGCCAGCAGTTACCGGGCCGGGAGACTGAATTCACCCCTCCACTTT
CASSYRAGRLNSPLHF
>TRBJ1-4|many|TRBD1|TRBV12-3/TRBV12-4
TGTGCCAGCAGTTTAGACAGGGGCGCTGAAAAACTGTTTTTT
CASSLDRGAEKLFF
>TRBJ2-3|many|TRBD1|TRBV6-1
TGTGCCAGCAGAGGCACAGGGGGTTGGGTCTCTACGCAGTATTTT
CASRGTGGWVSTQYF